The clone carrying this TCR beta chain was seen repeatedly, ten times or more. Its antigen is currently unknown. This entry comes from a study of T cell repertoires in cytomegalovirus infection. Overall study context: Signatures in public TCR beta sequences pointed to both CMV infection and matching HLA type. The study, taken as a whole, reports: Dominating the ex vivo response were TCR beta clonotypes that were CMV-specific and HLA-C-restricted. CMV carriers with the relevant HLA were identified by cumulative public TCR beta family frequency.

The V and J ends lost 3 bases and 1 base, in that order; junction bases with no gene match: 13. In germline, CDR1 is LGHNA, CDR2 YNFKEQ. CDR3 size: 20 residues. TCRdb reprocessed the reads via MiXCR and lists one record per CDR3 protein. The sample has about 460,000 distinct CDR3 sequences; about 11% are singletons. Sequencing was carried out using PBMCs. The chain employs TRBV4-2 and TRBJ2-1, with 12 nucleotides matching TRBD2. The source is a human donor in good health (CMV status not recorded). Some clones in this sample may be carry-over from other donors' samples. This CDR3 reads CASSHLRASGRAQSYNEQFF. CDR3 nucleotide sequence: TGTGCCAGCAGCCACTTGCGGGCTAGCGGGAGGGCCCAGTCCTACAATGAGCAGTTCTTC.